Following are 13 T cell receptor beta chains from one sample sequenced in a study of shared clonotypes between healthy human individuals. The protocol was immunoSEQ multiplex PCR, while the TCRdb copy is restricted to in-frame clones and leaves out a portion. The table lists around 1.5 million clones, 95% to 99% of them singletons. Sequences were obtained from naive CD4+ T cells sorted from blood. The subset: CD45RA+ positively selected. These receptors originate from a man aged 30 to 45 in good health.

The chain couples TRBV5-1 to TRBJ2-3; D could derive from TRBD1 or TRBD2 (5 bases each). There are 14 residues in the CDR3. Trimming pared 2 bases from V and 2 bases from J, leaving 9 bases between. The germline gives CDR1 SGHRS, CDR2 YFSETQ. CDR3: CASSFQGVTDTQYF. Here the CDR3 DNA reads TGCGCCAGCAGCTTTCAGGGAGTCACAGATACGCAGTATTTT. The variable domain in full, completed from reference TRBV5-1 and TRBJ2-3, reads KAGVTQTPRYLIKTRGQQVTLSCSPISGHRSVSWYQQTPGQGLQFLFEYFSETQRNKGNFPGRFSGRQFSNSRSEMNVSTLELGDSALYLCASSFQGVTDTQYFGPGTRLTVL.

The J gene is TRBJ2-2, the V gene TRBV5-4; D is possibly TRBD2 (6 bases). V lost 0 bases and J lost 3, with 9 bases in between. The CDR3 totals 15 residues. Germline assignment: CDR1 SGHNT and CDR2 YYREEE (reference sequence). For the CDR3, the DNA is TGTGCCAGCAGCTTGGAACTAGCAGACACCGGGGAGCTGTTTTTT. The encoded protein is CASSLELADTGELFF.

This clone showed up just once. The rearrangement links TRBV18 to TRBJ2-1; D gene unclear. This CDR3 contains 13 residues. Trimming cost V 4 bases and J 4 bases, with 8 bases left between them. CDR1 is KGHSH and CDR2 is LQKENI in the germline V gene. CDR3 region: CASSQSQYNEQFF. CDR3 sequence (DNA): TGTGCCAGCTCACAATCCCAGTACAATGAGCAGTTCTTC.

The V and J genes are TRBV18 and TRBJ1-2, with a possible D match to TRBD1 (6 bases). Trimming took 2 bases from V and 3 from J, leaving 10 bases between them. The CDR3 has 14 amino acids. The germline gives CDR1 KGHSH, CDR2 LQKENI. CDR3 residues: CASSPVRTDYGYTF. The CDR3, as DNA: TGTGCCAGCTCACCAGTTAGGACAGACTATGGCTACACCTTC.

The V and J genes are TRBV5-1 and TRBJ1-2, with D perhaps TRBD1 (6 bases). This CDR3 contains 15 residues. The germline CDR1 and CDR2 sequences are SGHRS and YFSETQ. V lost 5 bases to trimming and J lost 6 bases, with 20 bases between them. CDR3: CASSREGTGLDGYTF. The CDR3 DNA sequence: TGCGCCAGCAGTCGGGAGGGAACAGGGTTGGATGGCTACACCTTC.

J is TRBJ2-7 and V is TRBV18; D is uncertain. There are 13 residues in the CDR3. CDR1 and CDR2 (germline): KGHSH, LQKENI. The V gene lost 6 bases and the J gene lost 1 base, with 10 bases spanning the gap. CDR3 in amino acids: CASSLGHSYEQYF. CDR3 DNA: TGTGCCAGCTCTCTCGGGCATTCCTACGAGCAGTACTTC.

The V gene is TRBV5-1, the J gene TRBJ2-1; D is undetermined. The length of the CDR3 is 11 residues. Germline CDR1 SGHRS, CDR2 YFSETQ. V lost 0 bases, J lost 9 bases, and 4 bases lay in between. In DNA, the CDR3 is TGCGCCAGCAGCTTGGAGGCTGAGCAGTTCTTC. It yields the protein CASSLEAEQFF.

As concerns this clone: This sample also contains other DNA sequences that code for the same CDR3. This chain connects TRBV5-1 to TRBJ2-1; D possibly matches TRBD1 or TRBD2 (5 bases each). V gave up 0 bases and J gave up 1 base, with 8 bases separating them. CDR1 is SGHRS and CDR2 is YFSETQ in the germline V gene. This CDR3 has 15 amino acids. The CDR3 sequence: CASSLVGTSYNEQFF. Written as DNA, the CDR3 is TGCGCCAGCAGCTTGGTGGGGACGTCCTACAATGAGCAGTTCTTC.

The chain carries TRBV5-1 and TRBJ2-2; D could derive from TRBD1 or TRBD2 (5 bases each). Germline V CDR1 and CDR2: SGHRS, YFSETQ. V lost 1 base to trimming and J lost 2 bases, with 9 bases between them. CDR3 length: 15 residues. The CDR3 nucleotides are TGCGCCAGCAGCTTGCTGGGACCCAACACCGGGGAGCTGTTTTTT. Translation: CASSLLGPNTGELFF.

The chain is built from TRBV7-3 and TRBJ1-1; D remains unclear. Trimming removed 7 bases from V and 0 bases from J, with 12 bases in between. CDR1 SGHTA and CDR2 FQGTGA come from the germline V gene. This CDR3 contains 14 residues. CDR3 in DNA: TGTGCCAGCAAATCCGAGGGTCTGAACACTGAAGCTTTCTTT. It codes for CASKSEGLNTEAFF.

The rearrangement links TRBV6-5 to TRBJ2-3; D possibly matches TRBD1 or TRBD2 (6 bases each). CDR1 is MNHEY and CDR2 is SVGAGI in the germline V gene. V was clipped by 2 bases and J by 2 bases, with 11 bases between them. This CDR3 is 15 amino acids long. CDR3 protein: CASSYGGDITDTQYF. DNA for the CDR3: TGTGCCAGCAGTTACGGAGGGGACATCACAGATACGCAGTATTTT.

The chain carries TRBV7-8 and TRBJ2-2; D gene unclear. The CDR3 has 14 amino acids. Germline V gives CDR1 SGHVS, CDR2 FQNEAQ. V was shortened by 3 bases and J by 3 bases, with 8 bases between the two germline ends. Here the CDR3 DNA reads TGTGCCAGCAGCTTCCGAAGCCACACCGGGGAGCTGTTTTTT. Residues: CASSFRSHTGELFF. The entire variable domain, with the rest obtained from reference TRBV7-8 and TRBJ2-2, is as follows: GAGVSQSPRYKVAKRGQDVALRCDPISGHVSLFWYQQALGQGPEFLTYFQNEAQLDKSGLPSDRFFAERPEGSVSTLKIQRTQQEDSAVYLCASSFRSHTGELFFGEGSRLTVL.

The chain uses TRBV28 and TRBJ1-3, with TRBD1 as a possible D gene (5 bases). Germline CDR1 reads MDHEN; CDR2 reads SYDVKM. This CDR3 is built from 14 residues. V gave up 6 bases and J gave up 2 bases, with 11 bases separating them. The CDR3 loop reads CASRVGAPGNTIYF. In nucleotides, the CDR3 is TGTGCCAGCAGGGTAGGGGCGCCTGGAAACACCATATATTTT.